The 19 T cell receptor beta chains presented below share a single source sample, sequenced in a study of T cells in Graves' hyperthyroidism and ophthalmopathy. The source material, RNA transcripts, was used to amplify TCR beta CDR3 regions. RT-PCR in the first round (using the HTBI primer set) targeted the TCR CDR3. TCRdb called the multiplex PCR reads again in MiXCR, with one record for every CDR3 protein. In the table there are about 590,000 distinct CDR3 sequences, 15% to 18% of which are singletons. Sequences were obtained from blood. The receptors stem from a woman in her thirties with Graves' hyperthyroidism.

This clonotype was detected a few times. J is TRBJ2-2 and V is TRBV19; D could derive from TRBD1 or TRBD2 (6 bases each). In germline, CDR1 is LNHDA, CDR2 SQIVND (reference sequence). The CDR3 consists of 15 residues. Deletions cut 3 bases from V and 1 base from J, with 9 bases between. As DNA, the CDR3 is TGTGCCAGTAGTATCGCGGGACAGAACACCGGGGAGCTGTTTTTT. Its translation: CASSIAGQNTGELFF. Using reference TRBV19 and TRBJ2-2 for the parts outside the CDR3, the full variable domain is DGGITQSPKYLFRKEGQNVTLSCEQNLNHDAMYWYRQDPGQGLRLIYYSQIVNDFQKGDIAEGYSVSREKKESFPLTVTSAQKNPTAFYLCASSIAGQNTGELFFGEGSRLTVL.

There are many counts of this clonotype. The V and J genes are TRBV12-3 or TRBV12-4 and TRBJ2-1; TRBD2 matches 7 bases. V shed 5 bases, J shed 0 bases, and the junction held 10 bases outside the gene matches. This CDR3 is 17 amino acids long. In DNA, the CDR3 is TGTGCCAGCAGTCCAGACCGGGGACTACTCTCCTACAATGAGCAGTTCTTC. Amino acid sequence: CASSPDRGLLSYNEQFF.

This CDR3 reads CATRGANFANTGELFF. CDR3 DNA sequence: TGTGCCACCAGAGGGGCCAACTTCGCGAACACCGGGGAGCTGTTTTTT. V gene TRBV10-3 combines with J gene TRBJ2-2; either TRBD1 or TRBD2 may fit D (5 bases each). V was clipped by 10 bases and J by 0 bases, with 18 bases between them. Germline values: CDR1 ENHRY, CDR2 SYGVKD. CDR3 length equals 16 residues.

The rearrangement uses TRBV7-3 and TRBJ2-1; D possibly uses TRBD1 or TRBD2 (5 bases each). The CDR3 is made up of 19 amino acids. Germline V gene data show CDR1 as SGHTA and CDR2 as FQGTGA. The V end lost 5 bases, the J end lost 0 bases, and 23 bases lay between the germline ends. The chain's CDR3 is CASSAPMGDSDSSYNEQFF. The CDR3 DNA sequence: TGTGCCAGCAGCGCGCCCATGGGGGATAGCGACAGCTCCTACAATGAGCAGTTCTTC.

Only a few counts were recorded for this clonotype. The genes are TRBV18 and TRBJ1-1; tentative D call: TRBD1 (5 bases). Trimming took off 3 bases at V and 8 bases at J, with 16 bases between the two ends. This CDR3 is 14 amino acids long. Per germline, CDR1 KGHSH and CDR2 LQKENI. The CDR3 reads CASSPLGGKGEAFF. The CDR3 DNA reads as TGTGCCAGCTCACCCCTTGGGGGAAAGGGGGAAGCTTTCTTT.

In regard to this clonotype: Here the CDR3 omits its conserved ending phenylalanine or tryptophan, so a read error is the likely source. This chain connects TRBV28 to TRBJ2-5; no firm D call. The CDR3 has 11 residues. Trimming removed 3 bases from V and 5 bases from J, with 4 bases in between. Germline CDR1 MDHEN, CDR2 SYDVKM. The CDR3 DNA is TGTGCCAGCAGTTTGCGGGAGACCCAGTACTCC. Translating it yields CASSLRETQYS.

This clonotype was counted a few times. V and J are TRBV27 and TRBJ1-5, with a possible D match to TRBD1 (5 bases). CDR3 length equals 14 residues. Germline V gives CDR1 MNHEY, CDR2 SMNVEV (reference sequence). The V gene lost 8 bases and the J gene lost 3 bases, with 14 bases spanning the gap. CDR3 sequence reads: CASGPPGHNQPQHF. CDR3 sequence (DNA): TGTGCCAGCGGGCCCCCAGGGCACAATCAGCCCCAGCATTTT.

The chain is built from TRBV18 and TRBJ2-1; no clear D. CDR1 is KGHSH and CDR2 is LQKENI in the germline V gene. This CDR3 comprises 13 residues. V lost 2 bases to trimming and J lost 4 bases, with 6 bases between them. The CDR3 loop reads CASSPLGYNEQFF. DNA for the CDR3: TGTGCCAGCTCACCATTGGGGTACAATGAGCAGTTCTTC.

This clonotype showed up many times. This chain connects TRBV27 to TRBJ2-3, with 8 positions matching TRBD2. CDR1 and CDR2 from the germline V gene are MNHEY and SMNVEV (reference sequence). The CDR3 runs 15 residues. Losses at the gene ends were 9 bases for V and 2 bases for J; bases not matched to a gene: 10. The CDR3 reads CASSIAGFVTDTQYF. The CDR3 DNA sequence: TGTGCCAGTTCAATAGCGGGATTCGTCACAGATACGCAGTATTTT.

This sequence joins TRBV7-6 and TRBJ2-7; D is ambiguous. Per germline, CDR1 SGHVS and CDR2 FNYEAQ. This CDR3 is 12 amino acids long. V was clipped by 2 bases and J by 5 bases, with 7 bases between them. The CDR3 region is CASSLMGHEQYF. In DNA form, the CDR3 reads TGTGCCAGCAGCTTAATGGGTCACGAGCAGTACTTC.

In this sample, this clonotype turned up many times. This rearrangement joins TRBV5-1 to TRBJ2-3, with a tentative D call TRBD2 (6 bases). Between the trimmed V and J ends, which lost 4 bases and 0 bases, there was a span of 18 bases. Looked up from germline, CDR1 is SGHRS and CDR2 is YFSETQ. This CDR3 has 17 residues. This CDR3 is CASSRRLSGTSTDTQYF. DNA of the CDR3: TGCGCCAGCAGCAGGAGACTTAGCGGAACTAGCACAGATACGCAGTATTTT.

This clonotype has just a few counts. The CDR3: CAISESGGQFF. The DNA for the CDR3 is TGTGCCATCAGTGAGTCTGGCGGGCAGTTCTTC. The chain employs TRBV10-3 and TRBJ2-1; D is uncertain. Germline V gene lookup returns CDR1 ENHRY and CDR2 SYGVKD. The V gene lost 0 bases and the J gene lost 12 bases, with 6 bases spanning the gap. CDR3 length: 11 amino acids.

This clonotype has a count of ten or more. The V call is TRBV6-2 or TRBV6-3, the J call TRBJ1-5; 10 nucleotides align to TRBD1. V dropped 6 bases and J dropped 4; count of bases not matched to a gene: 3. The length of the CDR3 is 14 residues. Germline V gene sequence: CDR1 MNHEY, CDR2 SVGEGT. CDR3 protein: CASRRTGGNQPQHF. Here the CDR3 DNA reads TGTGCCAGCAGAAGGACAGGGGGGAATCAGCCCCAGCATTTT.

V and J are TRBV12-3 or TRBV12-4 and TRBJ2-3; D not resolved. V was cut by 3 bases and J by 6 bases, with 16 bases left in between. The CDR3 length is 15 residues. The CDR3 is CASSFPGGSIDTQYF. CDR3 DNA: TGTGCCAGCAGTTTTCCCGGTGGTAGCATTGATACGCAGTATTTT.

This clonotype turned up a few times. The genes are TRBV20-1 and TRBJ2-1; the D gene is possibly TRBD2 (6 bases). Between the trimmed V and J ends, which lost 0 bases and 8 bases, there was a span of 17 bases. There are 15 residues in the CDR3. Looked up from germline, CDR1 is DFQATT and CDR2 is SNEGSKA (reference sequence). This CDR3 reads CSARDREIATDEQFF. The CDR3 DNA is TGCAGTGCTAGAGATCGGGAGATAGCAACCGATGAGCAGTTCTTC.

The genes are TRBV30 and TRBJ2-7, with TRBD1 as a possible D gene (5 bases). The length of the CDR3 is 11 residues. From germline, CDR1 is GTSNPN and CDR2 SVGIG (reference sequence). V lost 3 bases and J lost 6, with 9 bases in between. This CDR3 reads CAWRTAFEQYF. The DNA of the CDR3 is TGTGCCTGGAGGACAGCGTTCGAGCAGTACTTC.

This clonotype was counted at least ten times. The chain uses TRBV20-1 and TRBJ2-5; 8 nucleotides align to TRBD2. CDR3 length: 14 residues. Germline V gives CDR1 DFQATT, CDR2 SNEGSKA (reference sequence). Here the CDR3 reads CSLSQRGPQETQYF. Written as DNA, the CDR3 is TGCAGCTTGTCCCAGCGGGGGCCACAAGAGACCCAGTACTTC.

Many counts were recorded for this clonotype. The rearrangement links TRBV28 to TRBJ2-1, with D unresolved. Germline-derived CDR1 and CDR2 are MDHEN and SYDVKM. V was pared by 7 bases and J by 2 bases, with 9 bases between. The CDR3 extends over 13 amino acids. CDR3 bases: TGTGCCAGCACAAGACTCACCTACAATGAGCAGTTCTTC. Protein: CASTRLTYNEQFF.

At least ten counts were recorded for this clonotype. This sequence joins TRBV28 and TRBJ2-7, with 11 bases lining up with TRBD2. Germline CDR1 reads MDHEN; CDR2 reads SYDVKM. V was pared by 5 bases and J by 0 bases, with 15 bases of the junction left unmatched. CDR3 length: 19 residues. The CDR3 region is CASSIPDGHGTSGSYEQYF. Here the CDR3 DNA reads TGTGCCAGCAGTATCCCGGACGGCCACGGGACTAGCGGCTCCTACGAGCAGTACTTC.